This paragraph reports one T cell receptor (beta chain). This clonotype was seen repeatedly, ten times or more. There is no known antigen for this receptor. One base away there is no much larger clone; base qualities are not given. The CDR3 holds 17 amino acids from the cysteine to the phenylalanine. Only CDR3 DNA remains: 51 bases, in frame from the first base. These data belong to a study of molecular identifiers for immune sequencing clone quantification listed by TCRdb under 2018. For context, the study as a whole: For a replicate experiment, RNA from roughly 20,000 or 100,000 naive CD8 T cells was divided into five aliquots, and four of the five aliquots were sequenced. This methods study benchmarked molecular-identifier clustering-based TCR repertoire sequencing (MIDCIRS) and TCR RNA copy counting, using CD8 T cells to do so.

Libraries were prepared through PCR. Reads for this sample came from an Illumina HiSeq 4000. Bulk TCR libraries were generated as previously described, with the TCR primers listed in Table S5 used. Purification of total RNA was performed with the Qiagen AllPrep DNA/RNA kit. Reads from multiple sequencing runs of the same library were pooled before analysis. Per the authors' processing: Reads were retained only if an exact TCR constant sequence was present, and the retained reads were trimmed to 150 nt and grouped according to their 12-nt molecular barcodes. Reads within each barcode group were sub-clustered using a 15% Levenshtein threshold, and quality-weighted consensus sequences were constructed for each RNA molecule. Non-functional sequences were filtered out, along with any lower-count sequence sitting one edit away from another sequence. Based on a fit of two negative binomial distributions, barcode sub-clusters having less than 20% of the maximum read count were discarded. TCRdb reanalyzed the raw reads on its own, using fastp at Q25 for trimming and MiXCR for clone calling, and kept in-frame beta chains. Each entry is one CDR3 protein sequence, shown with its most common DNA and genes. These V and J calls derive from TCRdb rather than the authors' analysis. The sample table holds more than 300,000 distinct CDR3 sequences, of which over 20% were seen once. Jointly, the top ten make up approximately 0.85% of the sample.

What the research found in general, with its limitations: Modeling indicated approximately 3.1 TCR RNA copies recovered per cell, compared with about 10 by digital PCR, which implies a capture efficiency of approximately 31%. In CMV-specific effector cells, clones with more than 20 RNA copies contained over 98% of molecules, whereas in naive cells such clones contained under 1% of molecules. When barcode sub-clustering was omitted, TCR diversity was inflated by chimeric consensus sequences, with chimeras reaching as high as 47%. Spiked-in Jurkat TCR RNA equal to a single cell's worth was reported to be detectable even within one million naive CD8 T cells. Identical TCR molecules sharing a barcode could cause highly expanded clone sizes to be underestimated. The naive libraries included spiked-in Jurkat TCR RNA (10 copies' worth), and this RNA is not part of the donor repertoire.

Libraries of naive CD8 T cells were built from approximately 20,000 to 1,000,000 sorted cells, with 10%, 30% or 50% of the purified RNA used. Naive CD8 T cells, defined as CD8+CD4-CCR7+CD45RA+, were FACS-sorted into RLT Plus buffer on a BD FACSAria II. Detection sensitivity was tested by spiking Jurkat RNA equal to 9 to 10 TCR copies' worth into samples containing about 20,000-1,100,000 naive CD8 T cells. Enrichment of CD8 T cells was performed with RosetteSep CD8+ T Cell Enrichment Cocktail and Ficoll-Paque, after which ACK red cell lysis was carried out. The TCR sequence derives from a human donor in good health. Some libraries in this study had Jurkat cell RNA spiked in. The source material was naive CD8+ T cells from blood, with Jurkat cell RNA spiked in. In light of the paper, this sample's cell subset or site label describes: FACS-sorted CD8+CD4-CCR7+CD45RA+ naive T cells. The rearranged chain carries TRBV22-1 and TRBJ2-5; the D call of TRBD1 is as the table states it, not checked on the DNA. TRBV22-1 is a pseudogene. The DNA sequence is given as TGTCCTGGGAGCGCACGTCCGCGACGCCCCGGACGGGAGACCCAGTACTTC. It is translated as CPGSARPRRPGRETQYF.